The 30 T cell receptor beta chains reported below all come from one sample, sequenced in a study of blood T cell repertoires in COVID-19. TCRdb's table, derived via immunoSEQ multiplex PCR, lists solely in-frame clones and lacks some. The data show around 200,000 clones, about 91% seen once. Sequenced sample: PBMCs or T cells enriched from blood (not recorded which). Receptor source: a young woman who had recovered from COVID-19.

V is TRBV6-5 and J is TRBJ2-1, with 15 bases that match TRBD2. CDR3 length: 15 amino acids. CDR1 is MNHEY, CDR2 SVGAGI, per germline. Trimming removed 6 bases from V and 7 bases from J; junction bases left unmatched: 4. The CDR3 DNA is TGTGCCAGCAGCACCGGGACTAGCGGGGGGAATGAGCAGTTCTTC. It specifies CASSTGTSGGNEQFF.

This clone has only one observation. The CDR3 sequence: CASMDRDPSYNEQFF. For the CDR3, the DNA is TGTGCCAGCATGGACAGGGACCCTTCCTACAATGAGCAGTTCTTC. The V call is TRBV6-5, the J call TRBJ2-1; 8 positions match TRBD1. Per germline, CDR1 MNHEY and CDR2 SVGAGI. The CDR3 has 15 amino acids. With V trimmed by 7 bases and J by 1 base, 6 bases remained unmatched.

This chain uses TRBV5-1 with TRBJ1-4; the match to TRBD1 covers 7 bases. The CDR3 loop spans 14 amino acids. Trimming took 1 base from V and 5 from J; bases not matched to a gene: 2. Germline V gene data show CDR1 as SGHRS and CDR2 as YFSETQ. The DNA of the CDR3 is TGCGCCAGCAGCTTGATACAGGGGAATGAAAAACTGTTTTTT. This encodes CASSLIQGNEKLFF.

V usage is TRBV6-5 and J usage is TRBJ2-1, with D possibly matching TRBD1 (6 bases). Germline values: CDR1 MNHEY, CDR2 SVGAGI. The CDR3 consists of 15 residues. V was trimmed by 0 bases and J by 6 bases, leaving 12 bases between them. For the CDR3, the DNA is TGTGCCAGCAGTTACTCGAGGGGGAACAGCAATGAGCAGTTCTTC. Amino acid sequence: CASSYSRGNSNEQFF.

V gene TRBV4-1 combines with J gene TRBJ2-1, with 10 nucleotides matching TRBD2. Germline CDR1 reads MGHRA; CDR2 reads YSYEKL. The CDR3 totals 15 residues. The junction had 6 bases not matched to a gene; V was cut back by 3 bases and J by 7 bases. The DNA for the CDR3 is TGCGCCAGCAGCCATAGCACTAGCGGGGTTAATGAGCAGTTCTTC. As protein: CASSHSTSGVNEQFF.

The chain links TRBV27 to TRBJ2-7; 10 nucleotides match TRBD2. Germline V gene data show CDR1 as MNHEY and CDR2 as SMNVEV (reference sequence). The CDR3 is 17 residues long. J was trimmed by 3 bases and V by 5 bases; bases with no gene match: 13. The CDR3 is CASSHGLAARRHYEQYF. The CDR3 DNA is TGTGCCAGCAGTCACGGACTAGCGGCTAGGCGACACTACGAGCAGTACTTC.

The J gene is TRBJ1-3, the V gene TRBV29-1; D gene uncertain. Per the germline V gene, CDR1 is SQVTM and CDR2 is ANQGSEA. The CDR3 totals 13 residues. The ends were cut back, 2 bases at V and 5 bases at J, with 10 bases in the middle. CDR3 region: CSVENDSRNTIYF. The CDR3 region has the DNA TGCAGCGTTGAAAATGACTCCCGAAACACCATATATTTT. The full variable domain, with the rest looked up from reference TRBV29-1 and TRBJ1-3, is SAVISQKPSRDICQRGTSLTIQCQVDSQVTMMFWYRQQPGQSLTLIATANQGSEATYESGFVIDKFPISRPNLTFSTLTVSNMSPEDSSIYLCSVENDSRNTIYFGEGSWLTVV.

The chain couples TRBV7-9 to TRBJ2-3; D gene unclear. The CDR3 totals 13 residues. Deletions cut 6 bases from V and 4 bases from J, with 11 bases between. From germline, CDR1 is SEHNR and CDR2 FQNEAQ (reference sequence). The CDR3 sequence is CASRLKGADTQYF. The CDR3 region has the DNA TGTGCCAGCAGACTAAAAGGAGCAGATACGCAGTATTTT.

The CDR3 sequence is CASSFLLAGGNNEQFF. The CDR3 region has the DNA TGTGCCAGCAGTTTCCTACTAGCGGGAGGGAACAATGAGCAGTTCTTC. J is TRBJ2-1 and V is TRBV27; 13 nucleotides agree with TRBD2. Germline V gene lookup returns CDR1 MNHEY and CDR2 SMNVEV (reference sequence). Unmatched junction bases numbered 4, after V lost 3 bases and J lost 5 bases. The CDR3 runs 16 residues.

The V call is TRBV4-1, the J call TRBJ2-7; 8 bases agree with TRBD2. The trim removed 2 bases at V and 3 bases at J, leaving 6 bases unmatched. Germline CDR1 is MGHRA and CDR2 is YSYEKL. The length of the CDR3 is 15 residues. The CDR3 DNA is TGCGCCAGCAGCCAATATAGCGGGAATAACTACGAGCAGTACTTC. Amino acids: CASSQYSGNNYEQYF.

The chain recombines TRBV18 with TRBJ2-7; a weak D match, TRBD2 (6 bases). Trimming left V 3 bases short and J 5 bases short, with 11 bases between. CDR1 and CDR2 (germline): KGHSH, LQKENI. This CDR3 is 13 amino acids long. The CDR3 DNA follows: TGTGCCAGCTCACCCGACCGCGGGGACGAGCAGTACTTC. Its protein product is CASSPDRGDEQYF.

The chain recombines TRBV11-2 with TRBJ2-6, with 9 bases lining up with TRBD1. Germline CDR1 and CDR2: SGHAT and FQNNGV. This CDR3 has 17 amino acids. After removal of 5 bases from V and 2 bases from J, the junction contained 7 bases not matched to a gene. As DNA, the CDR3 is TGTGCCAGCAGCGCGTGGGACAGGGTGGCTGGGGCCAACGTCCTGACTTTC. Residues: CASSAWDRVAGANVLTF. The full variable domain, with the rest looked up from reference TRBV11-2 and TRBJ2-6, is EAGVAQSPRYKIIEKRQSVAFWCNPISGHATLYWYQQILGQGPKLLIQFQNNGVVDDSQLPKDRFSAERLKGVDSTLKIQPAKLEDSAVYLCASSAWDRVAGANVLTFGAGSRLTVL.

The CDR3 loop reads CASSVRRESYEQYF. CDR3 in DNA: TGTGCCAGCAGCGTAAGGCGGGAATCCTACGAGCAGTACTTC. The chain combines TRBV9 with TRBJ2-7, with D possibly TRBD2 on 6 matching bases. From germline, CDR1 is SGDLS and CDR2 YYNGEE. The V end was cut by 1 base, the J end by 1 base, with 9 bases between. This CDR3 region has 14 residues.

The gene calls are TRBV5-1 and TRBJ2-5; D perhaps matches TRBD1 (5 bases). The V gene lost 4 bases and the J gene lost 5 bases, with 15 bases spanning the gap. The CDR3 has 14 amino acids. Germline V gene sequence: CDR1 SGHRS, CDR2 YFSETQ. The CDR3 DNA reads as TGCGCCAGCAGCCAGGGTAGGCAGACGGAGACCCAGTACTTC. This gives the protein CASSQGRQTETQYF.

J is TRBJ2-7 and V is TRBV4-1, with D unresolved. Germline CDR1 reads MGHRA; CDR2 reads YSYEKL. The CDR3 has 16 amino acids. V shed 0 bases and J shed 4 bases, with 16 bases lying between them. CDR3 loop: CASSQDLTGPLYEQYF. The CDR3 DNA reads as TGCGCCAGCAGCCAAGATTTGACGGGTCCGCTGTACGAGCAGTACTTC.

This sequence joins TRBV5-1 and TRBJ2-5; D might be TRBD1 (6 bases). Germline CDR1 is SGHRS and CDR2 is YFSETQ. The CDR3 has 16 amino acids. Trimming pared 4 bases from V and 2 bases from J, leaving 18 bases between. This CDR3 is CASSGVGGQYQETQYF. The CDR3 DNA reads TGCGCCAGCAGCGGGGTCGGAGGACAGTATCAAGAGACCCAGTACTTC.

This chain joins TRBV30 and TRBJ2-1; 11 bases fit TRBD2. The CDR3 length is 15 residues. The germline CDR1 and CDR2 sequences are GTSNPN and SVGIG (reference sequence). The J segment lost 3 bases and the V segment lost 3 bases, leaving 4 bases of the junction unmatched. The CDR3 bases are TGTGCCTGGAGAGGACTAGCGGGCCTCTACAATGAGCAGTTCTTC. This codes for CAWRGLAGLYNEQFF.

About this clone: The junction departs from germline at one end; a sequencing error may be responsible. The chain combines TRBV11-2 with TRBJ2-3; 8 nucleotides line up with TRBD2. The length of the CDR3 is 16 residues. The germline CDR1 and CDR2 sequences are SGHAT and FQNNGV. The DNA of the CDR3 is TGTGCCAGCAGTTTAGGTCCAGCGGGAGTTGGAGATACGCAGTATTTT. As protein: CASSLGPAGVGDTQYF.

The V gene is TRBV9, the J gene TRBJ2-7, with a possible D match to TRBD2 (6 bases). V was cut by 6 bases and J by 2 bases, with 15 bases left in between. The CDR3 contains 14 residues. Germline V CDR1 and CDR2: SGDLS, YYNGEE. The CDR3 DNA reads TGTGCCAGCACTACGGGACTTCCCCCCTACGAGCAGTACTTC. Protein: CASTTGLPPYEQYF.

This chain's CDR3 is CASSSTSGIAYEQYF. CDR3 coding DNA: TGCGCCAGCAGCTCGACTAGCGGGATCGCCTACGAGCAGTACTTC. The V and J genes are TRBV5-1 and TRBJ2-7, with TRBD2 identical over 11 bases. The length of the CDR3 is 15 residues. Germline-derived CDR1 and CDR2 are SGHRS and YFSETQ. V lost 3 bases, J lost 2 bases, and 4 bases stayed unmatched.

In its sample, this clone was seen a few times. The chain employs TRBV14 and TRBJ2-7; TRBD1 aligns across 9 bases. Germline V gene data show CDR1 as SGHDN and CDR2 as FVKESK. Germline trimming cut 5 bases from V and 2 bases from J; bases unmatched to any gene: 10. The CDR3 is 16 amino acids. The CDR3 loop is CASSYNPGQGTYEQYF. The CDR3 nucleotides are TGTGCCAGCAGCTACAACCCGGGACAGGGAACCTACGAGCAGTACTTC.

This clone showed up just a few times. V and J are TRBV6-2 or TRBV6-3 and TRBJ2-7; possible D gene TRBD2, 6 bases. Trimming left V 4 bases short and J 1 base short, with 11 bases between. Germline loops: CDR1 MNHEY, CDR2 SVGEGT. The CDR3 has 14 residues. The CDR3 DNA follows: TGTGCCAGCAGTTCCCGGCGGGGATCCTACGAGCAGTACTTC. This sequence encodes CASSSRRGSYEQYF.

The DNA for the CDR3 is TGCGCCAGCAGCTTGGCTTCCGGGACAGGACCTTCACCCCTCCACTTT. Protein: CASSLASGTGPSPLHF. The V call is TRBV5-1, the J call TRBJ1-6; 8 nucleotides align to TRBD1. Germline V gene data show CDR1 as SGHRS and CDR2 as YFSETQ. With V trimmed by 0 bases and J by 9 bases, 8 bases remained unmatched. The CDR3 sequence is 16 residues long.

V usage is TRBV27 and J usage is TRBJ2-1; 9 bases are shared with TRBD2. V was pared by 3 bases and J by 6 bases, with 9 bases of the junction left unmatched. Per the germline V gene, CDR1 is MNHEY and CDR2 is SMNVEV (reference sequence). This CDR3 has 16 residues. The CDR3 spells CASSFLLAGVINEQFF. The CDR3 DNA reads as TGTGCCAGCAGTTTTCTCTTAGCGGGAGTAATCAATGAGCAGTTCTTC.

CDR3 protein: CASSLAGSVYNEQFF. The DNA of the CDR3 is TGTGCCAGCTCCCTAGCGGGTTCGGTTTACAATGAGCAGTTCTTC. V usage is TRBV18 and J usage is TRBJ2-1, with TRBD2 matching over 8 bases. This CDR3 has 15 residues. Germline CDR1 is KGHSH and CDR2 is LQKENI. V gave up 6 bases and J gave up 4 bases; unmatched junction bases: 8. The full variable domain, in which reference TRBV18 and TRBJ2-1 provide the parts outside the CDR3, is NAGVMQNPRHLVRRRGQEARLRCSPMKGHSHVYWYRQLPEEGLKFMVYLQKENIIDESGMPKERFSAEFPKEGPSILRIQQVVRGDSAAYFCASSLAGSVYNEQFFGPGTRLTVL.

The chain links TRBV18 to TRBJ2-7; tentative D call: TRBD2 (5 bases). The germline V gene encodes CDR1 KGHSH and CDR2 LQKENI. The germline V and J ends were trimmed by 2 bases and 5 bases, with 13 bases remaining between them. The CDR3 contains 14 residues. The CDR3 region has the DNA TGTGCCAGCTCACCAAAGACTACGGTCGACGAGCAGTACTTC. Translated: CASSPKTTVDEQYF.

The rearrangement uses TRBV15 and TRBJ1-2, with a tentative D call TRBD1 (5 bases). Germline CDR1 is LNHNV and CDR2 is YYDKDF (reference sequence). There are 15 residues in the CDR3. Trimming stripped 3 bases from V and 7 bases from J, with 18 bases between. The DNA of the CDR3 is TGTGCCACCAGCAGCCAGCGGGGGGTCTCCGGTGGCTACACCTTC. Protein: CATSSQRGVSGGYTF.

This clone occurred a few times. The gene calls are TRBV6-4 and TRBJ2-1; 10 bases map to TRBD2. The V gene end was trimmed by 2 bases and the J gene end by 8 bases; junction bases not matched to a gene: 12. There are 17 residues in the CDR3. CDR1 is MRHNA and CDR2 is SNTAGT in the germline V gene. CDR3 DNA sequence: TGTGCCAGCAGTGACGGGGCTAGCGGGAGTGGGAGCGATGAGCAGTTCTTC. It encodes CASSDGASGSGSDEQFF.

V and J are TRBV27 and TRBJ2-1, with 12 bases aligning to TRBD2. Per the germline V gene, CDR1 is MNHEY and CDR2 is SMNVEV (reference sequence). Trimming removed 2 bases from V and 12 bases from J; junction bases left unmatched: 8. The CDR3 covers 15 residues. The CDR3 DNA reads TGTGCCAGCAGTTTAATACCTCGGACTAGCGGGACGCAGTTCTTC. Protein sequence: CASSLIPRTSGTQFF.

The CDR3 sequence: CASSLIPGDTGELFF. DNA of the CDR3: TGCGCCAGCAGCCTAATTCCGGGGGACACCGGGGAGCTGTTTTTT. V usage is TRBV4-3 and J usage is TRBJ2-2, with D possibly matching TRBD2 (6 bases). The V gene lost 4 bases and the J gene lost 3 bases, with 12 bases spanning the gap. The CDR3 length is 15 residues. Germline V gives CDR1 LGHNA, CDR2 YSLEER.